This T cell receptor (beta chain) was sequenced for a study of Graves' ophthalmopathy and Graves' hyperthyroidism. This clonotype was observed at least ten times. The CDR3 is made up of 14 amino acids. V was pared by 5 bases and J by 6 bases, with 13 bases between. The germline CDR1 and CDR2 sequences are MDHEN and SYDVKM. Someone took the PBMCs out of 8.5 to 10 ml of fresh peripheral blood. Amplified TCR beta CDR3 regions were obtained using RNA transcripts as template. The authors performed first-round RT-PCR with HTBI primers and then a second-round multiplex PCR. TCRdb reanalysed the multiplex PCR reads using MiXCR and keeps one entry per CDR3 protein. The table records around 400,000 distinct CDR3 sequences, 20% to 25% of them present only once.

The chain links TRBV28 to TRBJ2-2, with unresolved D. This TCR was sampled from a woman younger than 30 with stable Graves' hyperthyroidism. The sequenced sample was peripheral blood. The CDR3 DNA follows: TGTGCCAGCAGTCCGACGCTGGGGTCCGGGGAGCTGTTTTTT. Translation: CASSPTLGSGELFF.